Below are 2 T cell receptor beta chains sequenced from a single sample in a study of T cells after yellow fever vaccination. MiXCR, applied by TCRdb to the 5' RACE reads, yields one record per CDR3 protein. The table lists about 130,000 distinct CDR3 sequences, about 7% of them singletons. The starting material was CD4+ T cells sorted from PBMCs, obtained more than 8 days after the first yellow fever vaccination. The origin of the receptors is a man aged 18 to 35 who received the YFV17D yellow fever vaccine.

This clonotype was recorded at least ten times. The J gene is TRBJ2-5, the V gene TRBV3-1; TRBD1 agrees at 8 bases. Per the germline V gene, CDR1 is LGHDT and CDR2 is YNNKEL (reference sequence). After removal of 4 bases from V and 5 bases from J, the junction contained 6 bases not matched to a gene. The CDR3 is 14 residues long. CDR3 DNA: TGTGCCAGCAGCCCTTGGACAGGGAGCGAGACCCAGTACTTC. It is translated as CASSPWTGSETQYF.

This clonotype was picked up a small number of times. V is TRBV28 and J is TRBJ2-6; D gene uncertain. Germline V lookup: CDR1 MDHEN, CDR2 SYDVKM. V lost 5 bases and J lost 1, with 6 bases in between. This CDR3 has 14 amino acids. The CDR3 DNA follows: TGTGCCAGCAGTCCCGTTTCTGGGGCCAACGTCCTGACTTTC. This gives the protein CASSPVSGANVLTF.